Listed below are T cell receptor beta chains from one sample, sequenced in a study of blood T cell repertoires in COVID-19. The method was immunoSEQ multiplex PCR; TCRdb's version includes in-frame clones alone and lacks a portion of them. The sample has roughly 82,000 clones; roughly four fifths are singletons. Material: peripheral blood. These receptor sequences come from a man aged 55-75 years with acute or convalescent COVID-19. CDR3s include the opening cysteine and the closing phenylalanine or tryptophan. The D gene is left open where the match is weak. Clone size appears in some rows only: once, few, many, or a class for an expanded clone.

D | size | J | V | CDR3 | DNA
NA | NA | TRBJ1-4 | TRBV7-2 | CASSPSTDSKPEKLFF | TGTGCCAGCAGCCCCTCCACTGACAGTAAACCCGAAAAACTGTTTTTT
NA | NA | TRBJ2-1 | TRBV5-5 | CASSPAAAYNEQFF | TGTGCCAGCAGCCCCGCGGCCGCGTACAATGAGCAGTTCTTC
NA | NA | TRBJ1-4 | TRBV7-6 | CASSLVDAGKLFF | TGTGCCAGCAGCTTAGTCGATGCCGGGAAACTGTTTTTT
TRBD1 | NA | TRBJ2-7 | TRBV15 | CATSRGGGTGSYEQYF | TGTGCCACCAGCAGAGGGGGCGGGACAGGCTCCTACGAGCAGTACTTC
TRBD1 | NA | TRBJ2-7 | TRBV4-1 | CASSPGRDRGSYEQYF | TGCGCCAGCAGCCCAGGTCGGGACAGGGGGTCGTACGAGCAGTACTTC
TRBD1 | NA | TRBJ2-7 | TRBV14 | CASSDRPSYEQYF | TGTGCCAGCTCGGACAGGCCCTCCTACGAGCAGTACTTC
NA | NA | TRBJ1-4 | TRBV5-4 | CASSSAGEGTNEKLFF | TGTGCCAGCAGCTCCGCCGGGGAAGGGACTAATGAAAAACTGTTTTTT
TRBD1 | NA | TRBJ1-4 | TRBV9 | CASSGDSSEKLFF | TGTGCCAGCTCAGGGGACAGTAGTGAAAAACTGTTTTTT
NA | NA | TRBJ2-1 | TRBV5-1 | CASTPAGSAYNEQFF | TGCGCCAGCACCCCCGCCGGGAGCGCCTACAATGAGCAGTTCTTC
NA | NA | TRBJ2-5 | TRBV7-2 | CASSSEYQETQYF | TGTGCCAGCAGCTCCGAGTACCAAGAGACCCAGTACTTC
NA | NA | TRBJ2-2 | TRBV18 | CASSPPFQYTGELFF | TGTGCCAGCTCACCACCGTTTCAGTACACCGGGGAGCTGTTTTTT
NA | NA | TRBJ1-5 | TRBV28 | CASEGGLSNQPQHF | TGTGCCAGCGAGGGGGGGTTAAGCAATCAGCCCCAGCATTTT
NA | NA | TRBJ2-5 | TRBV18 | CASSPPGAQETQYF | TGTGCCAGCTCACCACCAGGGGCCCAAGAGACCCAGTACTTC
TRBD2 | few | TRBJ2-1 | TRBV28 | CAMGGGKVNEQFF | TGTGCCATGGGCGGGGGTAAGGTGAATGAGCAGTTCTTC